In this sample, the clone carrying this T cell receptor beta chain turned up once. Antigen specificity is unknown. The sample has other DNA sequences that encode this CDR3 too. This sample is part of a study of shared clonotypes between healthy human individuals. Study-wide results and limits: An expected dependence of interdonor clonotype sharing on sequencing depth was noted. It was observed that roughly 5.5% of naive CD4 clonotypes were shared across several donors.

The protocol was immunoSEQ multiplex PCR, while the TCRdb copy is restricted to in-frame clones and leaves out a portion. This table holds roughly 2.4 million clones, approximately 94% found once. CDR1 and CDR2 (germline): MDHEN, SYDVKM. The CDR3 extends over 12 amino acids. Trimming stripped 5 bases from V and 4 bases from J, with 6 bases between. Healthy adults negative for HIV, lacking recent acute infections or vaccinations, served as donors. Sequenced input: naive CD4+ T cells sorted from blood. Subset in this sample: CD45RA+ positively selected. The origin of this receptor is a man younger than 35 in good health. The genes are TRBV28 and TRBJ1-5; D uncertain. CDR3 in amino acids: CASSLTNQPQHF. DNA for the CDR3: TGTGCCAGCAGTCTGACAAATCAGCCCCAGCATTTT. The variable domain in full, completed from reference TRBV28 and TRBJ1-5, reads DVKVTQSSRYLVKRTGEKVFLECVQDMDHENMFWYRQDPGLGLRLIYFSYDVKMKEKGDIPEGYSVSREKKERFSLILESASTNQTSMYLCASSLTNQPQHFGDGTRLSIL.